The 17 T cell receptor beta chains presented below share a single source sample, sequenced in a study of blood T cell repertoires in COVID-19. Sequencing was performed with immunoSEQ multiplex PCR; in TCRdb, only in-frame clones are kept and a portion is missing. Among around 200,000 clones, about 90% were seen once, and the ten largest hold 1.2%. Sequenced input: PBMCs or T cells enriched from blood (not recorded which). These receptors all come from a man aged 25-40 years who had recovered from COVID-19.

The chain has TRBV25-1 and TRBJ2-1; possibly TRBD2 for D (5 bases). The CDR3 extends over 16 amino acids. Between the trimmed V and J ends, which lost 1 base and 4 bases, there was a span of 14 bases. From germline, CDR1 is MGHDK and CDR2 SYGVNS. DNA of the CDR3: TGTGCCAGCAGTGAATTGGTGCGGGTCGAATACAATGAGCAGTTCTTC. Translating it yields CASSELVRVEYNEQFF.

This clone was observed a few times. The chain uses TRBV10-3 and TRBJ2-7, with 8 positions matching TRBD1. This CDR3 is 12 amino acids long. The ends lost 4 bases at V and 4 bases at J; junction bases unmatched: 0. In germline, CDR1 is ENHRY, CDR2 SYGVKD. The CDR3 DNA is TGTGCCATCAGTGGACAGGGGTACGAGCAGTACTTC. Translated: CAISGQGYEQYF.

This chain connects TRBV7-2 to TRBJ1-6; a weak D match, TRBD1 (5 bases). Trimming took 9 bases from V and 10 from J, leaving 13 bases between them. Looked up from germline, CDR1 is SGHTA and CDR2 is FQGNSA. This CDR3 is built from 12 residues. The CDR3 sequence is CASATERSPLHF. Here the CDR3 DNA reads TGTGCCAGTGCGACAGAGAGATCACCCCTCCACTTT. Filled out from reference TRBV7-2 and TRBJ1-6, the complete variable domain reads GAGVSQSPSNKVTEKGKDVELRCDPISGHTALYWYRQSLGQGLEFLIYFQGNSAPDKSGLPSDRFSAERTGGSVSTLTIQRTQQEDSAVYLCASATERSPLHFGNGTRLTVT.

This clone has just a few counts. The V gene is TRBV7-2, the J gene TRBJ2-7; TRBD1 matches 7 bases. Germline CDR1 reads SGHTA; CDR2 reads FQGNSA. The CDR3 is 13 residues long. J lost 5 bases, V lost 1 base, and 2 bases had no gene match. DNA for the CDR3: TGTGCCAGCAGCTTAGACAGGGGCAACGAGCAGTACTTC. Translated: CASSLDRGNEQYF.

The chain joins TRBV28 to TRBJ2-5; D is possibly TRBD2 (6 bases). V shed 3 bases and J shed 1 base, with 15 bases lying between them. There are 16 residues in the CDR3. The germline V gene encodes CDR1 MDHEN and CDR2 SYDVKM. CDR3 protein: CASSFNSGVTQETQYF. Written as DNA, the CDR3 is TGTGCCAGCAGTTTTAATAGCGGAGTTACCCAAGAGACCCAGTACTTC.

The J gene is TRBJ1-4, the V gene TRBV25-1; D is ambiguous. The ends were cut back, 1 base at V and 6 bases at J, with 9 bases in the middle. Germline assignment: CDR1 MGHDK and CDR2 SYGVNS. The CDR3 runs 14 residues. The CDR3 nucleotides are TGTGCCAGCAGTGAATCGGGGAAGGATGAAAAACTGTTTTTT. It codes for CASSESGKDEKLFF.

This chain links TRBV18 with TRBJ2-7; the match to TRBD2 covers 7 bases. The germline CDR1 and CDR2 sequences are KGHSH and LQKENI. The ends lost 6 bases at V and 5 bases at J; junction bases unmatched: 7. The CDR3 totals 13 residues. This CDR3 is CASSPGRSHEQYF. DNA of the CDR3: TGTGCCAGCTCCCCCGGGAGGTCCCACGAGCAGTACTTC. The whole variable domain, filled in from reference TRBV18 and TRBJ2-7, reads NAGVMQNPRHLVRRRGQEARLRCSPMKGHSHVYWYRQLPEEGLKFMVYLQKENIIDESGMPKERFSAEFPKEGPSILRIQQVVRGDSAAYFCASSPGRSHEQYFGPGTRLTVT.

V usage is TRBV7-2 and J usage is TRBJ2-7; D call uncertain. This CDR3 is 16 amino acids long. Per the germline V gene, CDR1 is SGHTA and CDR2 is FQGNSA. Trimming pared 0 bases from V and 0 bases from J, leaving 12 bases between. The CDR3 bases are TGTGCCAGCAGCTTAGCCTCTTCGTACAGCTCCTACGAGCAGTACTTC. Amino acid sequence: CASSLASSYSSYEQYF.

The chain employs TRBV13 and TRBJ2-1; TRBD2 matches at 13 bases. Germline CDR1 PRHDT, CDR2 FYEKMQ (reference sequence). The CDR3 consists of 17 residues. Losses at the gene ends were 5 bases for V and 4 bases for J; bases not matched to a gene: 8. CDR3 residues: CASSGGTSGTDYNEQFF. The CDR3 DNA reads as TGTGCCAGCAGCGGAGGGACTAGCGGGACTGATTACAATGAGCAGTTCTTC. Variable domain in full (rest from reference TRBV13 and TRBJ2-1): AAGVIQSPRHLIKEKRETATLKCYPIPRHDTVYWYQQGPGQDPQFLISFYEKMQSDKGSIPDRFSAQQFSDYHSELNMSSLELGDSALYFCASSGGTSGTDYNEQFFGPGTRLTVL.

This chain links TRBV27 with TRBJ2-7, with 11 bases lining up with TRBD1. There are 15 residues in the CDR3. The germline V gene has CDR1 MNHEY and CDR2 SMNVEV (reference sequence). Trimming cost V 5 bases and J 4 bases; bases outside gene matches: 7. In nucleotides, the CDR3 is TGTGCCAGCAGTAAACGGACAGGGGGCATATACGAGCAGTACTTC. Translated: CASSKRTGGIYEQYF.

V is TRBV27 and J is TRBJ2-7; perhaps TRBD1 as D (6 bases). CDR1 is MNHEY and CDR2 is SMNVEV in the germline V gene (reference sequence). V shed 5 bases and J shed 3 bases, with 14 bases lying between them. The CDR3 runs 14 residues. The CDR3 is CASSTEGQSYEQYF. The CDR3 nucleotides are TGTGCCAGCAGTACGGAAGGACAGAGCTACGAGCAGTACTTC.

The chain joins TRBV4-3 to TRBJ1-1; D is ambiguous. The CDR3 loop spans 14 amino acids. Germline V lookup: CDR1 LGHNA, CDR2 YSLEER. Trimming removed 0 bases from V and 6 bases from J, with 11 bases in between. CDR3 coding DNA: TGCGCCAGCAGCCAAGATCTCCGAGGGCCTGAAGCTTTCTTT. As protein: CASSQDLRGPEAFF.

The count of this clone is one. J is TRBJ2-3 and V is TRBV4-1; 9 bases match TRBD2. Germline CDR1 is MGHRA and CDR2 is YSYEKL. Losses at the gene ends were 0 bases for V and 3 bases for J; bases not matched to a gene: 16. CDR3 size: 20 residues. DNA of the CDR3: TGCGCCAGCAGCCAAGACCCAACCCTTAGGCTAGCGGGAAAAACAGATACGCAGTATTTT. Translating gives CASSQDPTLRLAGKTDTQYF.

This rearrangement joins TRBV2 to TRBJ1-3, with D hard to call. There are 15 residues in the CDR3. V was cut by 2 bases and J by 6 bases, with 14 bases left in between. Germline-derived CDR1 and CDR2 are SNHLY and FYNNEI. The CDR3 region has the DNA TGTGCCAGCAGTGAAAGAGGGTTAGCGTTAAACACCATATATTTT. This codes for CASSERGLALNTIYF.

J is TRBJ1-1 and V is TRBV5-1; D gene ambiguous. Trimming pared 2 bases from V and 1 base from J, leaving 6 bases between. Germline CDR1 and CDR2: SGHRS and YFSETQ. This CDR3 has 13 residues. CDR3 bases: TGCGCCAGCAGCTTCCGACAGAACACTGAAGCTTTCTTT. Translation: CASSFRQNTEAFF. The whole variable domain, filled in from reference TRBV5-1 and TRBJ1-1, reads KAGVTQTPRYLIKTRGQQVTLSCSPISGHRSVSWYQQTPGQGLQFLFEYFSETQRNKGNFPGRFSGRQFSNSRSEMNVSTLELGDSALYLCASSFRQNTEAFFGQGTRLTVV.

CDR3 residues: CASSNPGRGFYNEQFF. The DNA for the CDR3 is TGTGCCAGCAGCAACCCGGGGAGGGGTTTCTACAATGAGCAGTTCTTC. The chain recombines TRBV14 with TRBJ2-1, with 7 bases identical to TRBD2. This CDR3 comprises 16 residues. CDR1 and CDR2 (germline): SGHDN, FVKESK. Losses at the gene ends were 5 bases for V and 3 bases for J; bases not matched to a gene: 10.

This clone was detected a few times. The gene calls are TRBV28 and TRBJ2-2, with D unclear. CDR3 length: 14 residues. V was shortened by 8 bases and J by 0 bases, with 10 bases between the two germline ends. Germline CDR1 is MDHEN and CDR2 is SYDVKM. This chain's CDR3 is CASRGGTNTGELFF. CDR3 nucleotides: TGTGCCAGCCGCGGCGGAACGAACACCGGGGAGCTGTTTTTT.